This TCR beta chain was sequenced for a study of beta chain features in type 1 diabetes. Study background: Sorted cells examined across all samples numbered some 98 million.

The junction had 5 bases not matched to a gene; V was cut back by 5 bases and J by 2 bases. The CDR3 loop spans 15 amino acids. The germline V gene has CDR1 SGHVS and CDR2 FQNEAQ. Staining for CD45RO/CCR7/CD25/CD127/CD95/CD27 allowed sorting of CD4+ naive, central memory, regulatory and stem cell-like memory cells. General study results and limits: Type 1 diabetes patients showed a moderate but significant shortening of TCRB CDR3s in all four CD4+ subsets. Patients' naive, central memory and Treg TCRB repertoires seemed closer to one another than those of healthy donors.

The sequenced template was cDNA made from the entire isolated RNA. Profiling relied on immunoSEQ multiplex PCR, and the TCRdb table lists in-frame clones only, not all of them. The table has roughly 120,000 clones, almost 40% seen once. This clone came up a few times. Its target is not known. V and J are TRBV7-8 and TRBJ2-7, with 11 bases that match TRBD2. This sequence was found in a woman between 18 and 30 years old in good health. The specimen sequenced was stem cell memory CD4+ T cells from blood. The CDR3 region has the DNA TGTGCCAGCAGCCGCGGGACTAGCGGCGCCTACGAGCAGTACTTC. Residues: CASSRGTSGAYEQYF.